A selection of T cell receptor beta chains follows, all from one sample in a study of OX40 agonist ivuxolimab in advanced cancers. Using immunoSEQ multiplex PCR, the repertoire was profiled, and TCRdb retains in-frame clones only, with some absent. The sample includes approximately 76,000 clones, about 90% seen only once; the top ten take approximately 0.79%. Material: CD4+ or CD8+ T cells sorted from blood, obtained in a trial of the OX40 agonist ivuxolimab. The source of these receptors is an adult with an advanced solid tumor such as melanoma, head and neck, liver or kidney cancer. Both conserved end residues are part of each CDR3.

>TRBV7-9
CASSLGRGAVLILGDEQFF
>TRBV9
CASSLRGAAGGYNEQFF
>TRBV10-3
CAISGGTGLANVLTF
>TRBV28
CASSLEGGNTEAFF
>TRBV19
CASTGGPHGYEQYF
>TRBV6-5
CASSSGFTEAFF
>TRBV18
CASSSRGQETQYF
>TRBV19
CASSLTSGSRDTQYF
>TRBV30
CAWHQNTGELFF
>TRBV5-8
CASSPGTGAEKLFF
>TRBV10-1
CASSDNRYEQYF
>TRBV7-9
CASSRAWNTGELFF
>TRBV5-1
CASSLGGKGEKLFF
>TRBV11-1
CASSSRDRDGETQYF
>TRBV5-3
CARSPPGQGNQPQHF
>TRBV6-4
CASSDSGTSGINEQFF
>TRBV10-3
CAISDPAGGVSTDTQYF
>TRBV18
CASSPGASNTEAFF
>TRBV6-5
CASSYSWGGEKEQFF
>TRBV7-2
CASSSRPGFSDTQYF
>TRBV19
CASSLGQSFYGYTF
>TRBV5-1
CASSFGTETYEQYF
>TRBV19
CASMEGLEPQHF
>TRBV9
CASSVTGNTEAFF
>TRBV10-3
CAIMDGGSYEQYF
>TRBV7-3
CASSPEAGSSYNEQFF
>TRBV5-8
CASSLAGGLSSYEQYF
>TRBV6-5
CASSRQVNYGYTF
>TRBV2
CASSPTGVNQPQHF
>TRBV19
CASSIDTQGITYEQYF
>TRBV5-1
CASSLEGQPYSGNTIYF
>TRBV7-9
CASSPGTGGAETQYF
>TRBV18
CASSRPGQPYEQYF
>TRBV10-1
CASSDRGGSTEAFF
>TRBV7-8
CASSSQASNSYNEQFF
>TRBV5-6
CASSFYPGNTGELFF
>TRBV28
CASSEEGRGYTF
>TRBV7-9
CASSTRQDPEQYF
>TRBV27
CASSNFLEGAEQYF
>TRBV6-5
CASSYKGRSGYTF
>TRBV4-1
CASSQTATGSTDTQYF
>TRBV6-1
CASLGGSQDTQYF